This T cell receptor (beta chain) was sequenced during a study of regulatory T cells in long-lasting Graves disease. Study conclusions and caveats: TRBV28, TRBJ1-2 and TRBJ2-5 were segments that persistent disease favored.

There are many counts of this clonotype. Its antigen remains unknown. The sample's time point: newly diagnosed GD, antithyroid drugs for less than 3 months. The authors made the TCR library using RNA they extracted from PBMCs. Xi'an, China, was home to the endocrinology department that provided patients. The germline V and J ends were trimmed by 3 bases and 8 bases, with 13 bases remaining between them. This CDR3 contains 14 residues. Per germline, CDR1 MNHNS and CDR2 SASEGT. Construction of the TCR beta libraries employed iRepertoire HTBI primers in conjunction with Arm-PCR of CDR3 regions. One entry per CDR3 protein, called by TCRdb with MiXCR from the multiplex PCR reads. The sample lists some 400,000 distinct CDR3 sequences, 15% occurring once. This sample also appeared in a second study, on T cells in Graves' hyperthyroidism and ophthalmopathy. That investigation notes: During a first-round RT-PCR of the TCR CDR3, the HTBI primer set was used. Ophthalmopathy was separated from stable hyperthyroidism by a 13 V-J model.

The V gene is TRBV6-1, the J gene TRBJ1-4; a possible D gene is TRBD1 (6 bases). The specimen was peripheral blood mononuclear cells (PBMCs), collected at new diagnosis, from a patient treated with antithyroid drugs. This sequence was found in a woman aged 30 to 39 with Graves disease. In DNA, the CDR3 is TGTGCCAGCAGTGATCAGGGGCAGGGAGAAAAACTGTTTTTT. This encodes CASSDQGQGEKLFF.